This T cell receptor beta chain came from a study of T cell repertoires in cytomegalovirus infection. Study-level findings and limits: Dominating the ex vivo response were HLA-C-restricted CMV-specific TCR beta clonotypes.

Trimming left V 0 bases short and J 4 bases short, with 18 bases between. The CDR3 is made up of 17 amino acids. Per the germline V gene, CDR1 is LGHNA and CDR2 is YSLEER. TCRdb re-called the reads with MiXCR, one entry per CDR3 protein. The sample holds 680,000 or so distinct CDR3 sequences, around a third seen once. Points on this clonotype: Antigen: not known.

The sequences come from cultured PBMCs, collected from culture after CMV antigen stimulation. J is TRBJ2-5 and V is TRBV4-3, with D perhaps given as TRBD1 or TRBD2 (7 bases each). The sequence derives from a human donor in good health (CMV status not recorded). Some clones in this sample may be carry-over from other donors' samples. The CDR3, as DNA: TGCGCCAGCAGCCAAGATGGTCCAGGGGGGGGGAGAGAGACCCAGTACTTC. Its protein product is CASSQDGPGGGRETQYF.